This T cell receptor beta chain was captured in a study of blood T cell repertoires in COVID-19. V was pared by 5 bases and J by 7 bases, with 15 bases between. The CDR3 spans 13 residues. Germline V gene sequence: CDR1 SEHNR, CDR2 FQNEAQ (reference sequence). Here immunoSEQ multiplex PCR was the method, and the copy in TCRdb shows in-frame clones only, minus some. The sample yields about 55,000 clones, approximately 88% seen once. The TCR originated in a middle-aged man with COVID-19, enrolled during active disease. The sequenced sample was peripheral blood. The rearrangement joins TRBV7-9 to TRBJ2-7, with a weak D call TRBD1 (5 bases). This CDR3 reads CASSPNARDEQYF. The DNA for the CDR3 is TGTGCCAGCAGCCCAAACGCCAGGGATGAGCAGTACTTC.